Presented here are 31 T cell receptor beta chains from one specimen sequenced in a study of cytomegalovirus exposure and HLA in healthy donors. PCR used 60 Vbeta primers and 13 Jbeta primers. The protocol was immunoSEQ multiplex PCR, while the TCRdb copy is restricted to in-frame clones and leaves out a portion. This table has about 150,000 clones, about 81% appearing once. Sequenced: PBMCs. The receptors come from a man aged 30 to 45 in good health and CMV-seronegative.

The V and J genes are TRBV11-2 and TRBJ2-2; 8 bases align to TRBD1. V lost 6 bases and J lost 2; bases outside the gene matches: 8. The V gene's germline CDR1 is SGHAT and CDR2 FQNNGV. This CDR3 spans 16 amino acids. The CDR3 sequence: CASSSQDRGNTGELFF. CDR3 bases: TGTGCCAGCAGTAGCCAAGACAGGGGAAACACCGGGGAGCTGTTTTTT.

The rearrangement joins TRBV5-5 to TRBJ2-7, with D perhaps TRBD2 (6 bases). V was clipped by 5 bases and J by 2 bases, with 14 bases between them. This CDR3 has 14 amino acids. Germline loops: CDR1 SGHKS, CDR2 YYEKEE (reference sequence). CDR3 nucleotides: TGTGCCAGCAGTTTTTCAGGAGGGACCTACGAGCAGTACTTC. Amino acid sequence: CASSFSGGTYEQYF.

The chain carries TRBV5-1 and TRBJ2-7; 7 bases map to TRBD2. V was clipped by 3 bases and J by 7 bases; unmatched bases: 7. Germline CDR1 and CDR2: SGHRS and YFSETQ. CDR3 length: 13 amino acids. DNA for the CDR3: TGCGCCAGCAGCTACGGGACTACATTTGAGCAGTACTTC. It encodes CASSYGTTFEQYF.

The CDR3 spells CASSLDRYSANTGELFF. The CDR3 DNA sequence: TGTGCCAGCAGCTTAGATCGGTATAGCGCGAACACCGGGGAGCTGTTTTTT. The rearrangement joins TRBV11-3 to TRBJ2-2, with TRBD2 as a possible D gene (5 bases). Trimming took off 0 bases at V and 0 bases at J, with 11 bases between the two ends. Germline lookup yields CDR1 SGHNT and CDR2 YENEEA. CDR3 length equals 17 residues.

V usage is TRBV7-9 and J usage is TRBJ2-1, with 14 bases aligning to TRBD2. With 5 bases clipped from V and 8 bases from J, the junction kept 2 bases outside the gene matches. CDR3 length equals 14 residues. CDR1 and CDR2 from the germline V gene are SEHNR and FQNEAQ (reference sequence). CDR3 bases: TGTGCCAGCAGCCCGGGACTAGCGGGAGATGAGCAGTTCTTC. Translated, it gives CASSPGLAGDEQFF.

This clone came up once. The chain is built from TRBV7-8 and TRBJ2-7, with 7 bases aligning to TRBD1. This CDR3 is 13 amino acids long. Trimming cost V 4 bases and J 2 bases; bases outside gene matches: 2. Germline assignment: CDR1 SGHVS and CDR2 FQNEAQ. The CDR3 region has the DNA TGTGCCAGCAGCTCGGGACAGCCCTACGAGCAGTACTTC. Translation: CASSSGQPYEQYF.

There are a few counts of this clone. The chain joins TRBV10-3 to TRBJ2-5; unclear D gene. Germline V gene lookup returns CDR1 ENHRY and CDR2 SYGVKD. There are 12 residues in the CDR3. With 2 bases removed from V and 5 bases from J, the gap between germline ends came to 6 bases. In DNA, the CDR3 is TGTGCCATCAGTGAGGTAGAGGAGACCCAGTACTTC. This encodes CAISEVEETQYF.

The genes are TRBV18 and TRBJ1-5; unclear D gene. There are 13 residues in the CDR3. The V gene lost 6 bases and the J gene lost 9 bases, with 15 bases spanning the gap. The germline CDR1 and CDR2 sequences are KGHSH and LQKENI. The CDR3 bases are TGTGCCAGCTCTAAGGAAGACTCTATGCCCCAGCATTTT. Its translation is CASSKEDSMPQHF.

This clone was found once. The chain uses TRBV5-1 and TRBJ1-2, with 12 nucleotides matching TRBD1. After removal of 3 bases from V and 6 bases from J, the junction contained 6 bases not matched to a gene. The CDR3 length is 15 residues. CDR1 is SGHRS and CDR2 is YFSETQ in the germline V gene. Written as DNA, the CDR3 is TGCGCCAGCAGCTGGACCGGGACAGGGGGCGATGGCTACACCTTC. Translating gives CASSWTGTGGDGYTF.

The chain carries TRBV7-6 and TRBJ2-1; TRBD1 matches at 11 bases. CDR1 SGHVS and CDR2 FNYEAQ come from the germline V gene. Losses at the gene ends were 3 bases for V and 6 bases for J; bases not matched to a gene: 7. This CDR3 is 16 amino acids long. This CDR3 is CASSLYRDRGSNEQFF. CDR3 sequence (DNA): TGTGCCAGCAGCTTGTACCGGGACAGGGGGTCCAATGAGCAGTTCTTC.

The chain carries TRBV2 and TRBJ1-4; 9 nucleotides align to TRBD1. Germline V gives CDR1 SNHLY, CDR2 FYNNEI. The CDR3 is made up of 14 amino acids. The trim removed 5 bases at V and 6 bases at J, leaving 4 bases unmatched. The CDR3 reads CASSSDRGDEKLFF. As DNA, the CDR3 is TGTGCCAGCAGTTCCGACAGGGGGGATGAAAAACTGTTTTTT.

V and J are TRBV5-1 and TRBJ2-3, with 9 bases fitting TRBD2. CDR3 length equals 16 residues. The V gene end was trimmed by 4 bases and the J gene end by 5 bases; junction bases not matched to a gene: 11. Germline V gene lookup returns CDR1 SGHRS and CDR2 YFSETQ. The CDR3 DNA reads TGCGCCAGCAGCGTGCTAGCGGGGCCGGGGGGAGATACGCAGTATTTT. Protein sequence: CASSVLAGPGGDTQYF.

The DNA of the CDR3 is TGTGCCTGGAGGACAGGGGAAAGGTTTTTT. This encodes CAWRTGERFF. The rearrangement links TRBV30 to TRBJ1-4; 8 nucleotides align to TRBD1. This CDR3 contains 10 residues. Germline CDR1 reads GTSNPN; CDR2 reads SVGIG (reference sequence). Trimming took 3 bases from V and 16 from J; bases not matched to a gene: 4.

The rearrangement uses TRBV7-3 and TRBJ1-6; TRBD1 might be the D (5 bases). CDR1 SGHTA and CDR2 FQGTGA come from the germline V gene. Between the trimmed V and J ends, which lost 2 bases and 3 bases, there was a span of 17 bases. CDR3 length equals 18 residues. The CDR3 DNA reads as TGTGCCAGCAGCTTATGGGGAAGGACAAATAGCTATAATTCACCCCTCCACTTT. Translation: CASSLWGRTNSYNSPLHF.

CDR3 residues: CASSPTSGGELFF. The CDR3 nucleotides read TGTGCCAGCAGCCCAACTAGCGGCGGGGAGCTGTTTTTT. The chain combines TRBV7-2 with TRBJ2-2; 8 bases line up with TRBD2. The CDR3 runs to 13 residues. The V gene end was trimmed by 5 bases and the J gene end by 7 bases; junction bases not matched to a gene: 3. Germline values: CDR1 SGHTA, CDR2 FQGNSA.

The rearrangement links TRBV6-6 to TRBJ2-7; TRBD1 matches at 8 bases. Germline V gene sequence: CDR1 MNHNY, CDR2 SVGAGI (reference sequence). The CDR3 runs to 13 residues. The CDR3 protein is CASSYSRTGWKFV. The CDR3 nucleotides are TGTGCCAGCAGTTACAGTAGGACAGGGTGGAAGTTTGTC.

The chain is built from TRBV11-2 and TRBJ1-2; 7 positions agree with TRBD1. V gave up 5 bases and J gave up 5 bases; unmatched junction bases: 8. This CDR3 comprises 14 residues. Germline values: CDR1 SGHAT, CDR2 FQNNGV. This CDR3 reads CASSLTGLKYGYTF. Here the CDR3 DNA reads TGTGCCAGCAGCCTGACAGGGCTTAAGTATGGCTACACCTTC. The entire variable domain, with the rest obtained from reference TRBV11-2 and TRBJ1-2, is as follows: EAGVAQSPRYKIIEKRQSVAFWCNPISGHATLYWYQQILGQGPKLLIQFQNNGVVDDSQLPKDRFSAERLKGVDSTLKIQPAKLEDSAVYLCASSLTGLKYGYTFGSGTRLTVV.

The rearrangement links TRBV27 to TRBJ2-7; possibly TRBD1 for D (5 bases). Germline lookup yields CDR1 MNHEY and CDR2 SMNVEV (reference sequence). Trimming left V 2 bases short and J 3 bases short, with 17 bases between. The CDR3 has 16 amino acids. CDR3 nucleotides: TGTGCCAGCAGTTTAGCGGCAGGGCTCCGATACTACGAGCAGTACTTC. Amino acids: CASSLAAGLRYYEQYF.

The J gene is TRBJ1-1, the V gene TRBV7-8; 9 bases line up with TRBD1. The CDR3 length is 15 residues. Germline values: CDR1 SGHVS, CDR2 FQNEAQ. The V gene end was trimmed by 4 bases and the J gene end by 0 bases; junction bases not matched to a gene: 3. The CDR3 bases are TGTGCCAGCAGCTCCGGGACAGGGTTGAACACTGAAGCTTTCTTT. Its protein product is CASSSGTGLNTEAFF.

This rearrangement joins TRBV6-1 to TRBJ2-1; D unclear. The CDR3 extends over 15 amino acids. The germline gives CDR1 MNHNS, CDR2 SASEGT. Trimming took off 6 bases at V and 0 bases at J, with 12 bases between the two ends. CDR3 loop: CASRVAISSYNEQFF. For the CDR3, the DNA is TGTGCCAGCAGGGTAGCTATCAGCTCCTACAATGAGCAGTTCTTC.

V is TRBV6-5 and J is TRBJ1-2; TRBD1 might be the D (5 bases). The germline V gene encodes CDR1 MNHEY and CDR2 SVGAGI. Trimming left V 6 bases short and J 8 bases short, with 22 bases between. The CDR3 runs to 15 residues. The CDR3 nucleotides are TGTGCCAGCAGCGACGGGGGAGGCCAGGGAAGCGGCTACACCTTC. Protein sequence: CASSDGGGQGSGYTF.

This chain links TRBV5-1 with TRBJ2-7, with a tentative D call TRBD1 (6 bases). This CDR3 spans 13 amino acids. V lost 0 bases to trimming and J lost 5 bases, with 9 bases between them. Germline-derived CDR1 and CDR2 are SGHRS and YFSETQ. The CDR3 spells CASSLVPGDEQYF. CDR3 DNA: TGCGCCAGCAGCTTGGTGCCAGGGGACGAGCAGTACTTC.

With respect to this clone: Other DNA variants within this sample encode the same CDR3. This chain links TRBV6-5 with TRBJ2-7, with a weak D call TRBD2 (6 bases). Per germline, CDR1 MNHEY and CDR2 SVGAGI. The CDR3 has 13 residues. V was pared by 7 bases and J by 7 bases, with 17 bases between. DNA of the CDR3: TGTGCCAGCACACAAGACTCCGGGAGAGAGCAGTACTTC. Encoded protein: CASTQDSGREQYF.

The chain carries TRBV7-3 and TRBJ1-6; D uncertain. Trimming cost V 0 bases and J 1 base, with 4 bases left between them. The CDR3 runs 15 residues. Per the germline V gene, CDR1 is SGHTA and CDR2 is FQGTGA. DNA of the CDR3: TGTGCCAGCAGCTTAACCCCTTCCTATAATTCACCCCTCCACTTT. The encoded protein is CASSLTPSYNSPLHF.

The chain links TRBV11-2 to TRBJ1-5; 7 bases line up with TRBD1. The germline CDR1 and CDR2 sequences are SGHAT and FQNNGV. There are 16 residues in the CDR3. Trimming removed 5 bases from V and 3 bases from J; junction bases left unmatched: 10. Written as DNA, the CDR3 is TGTGCCAGCAGCAAAGGGGACAGCTTTACCAATCAGCCCCAGCATTTT. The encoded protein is CASSKGDSFTNQPQHF.

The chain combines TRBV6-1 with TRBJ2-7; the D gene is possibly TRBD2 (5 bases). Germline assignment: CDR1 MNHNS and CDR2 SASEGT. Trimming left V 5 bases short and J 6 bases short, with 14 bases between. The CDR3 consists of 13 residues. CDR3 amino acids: CASSSNPRVEQYF. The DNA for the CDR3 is TGTGCCAGCAGTTCAAACCCGAGGGTCGAGCAGTACTTC.

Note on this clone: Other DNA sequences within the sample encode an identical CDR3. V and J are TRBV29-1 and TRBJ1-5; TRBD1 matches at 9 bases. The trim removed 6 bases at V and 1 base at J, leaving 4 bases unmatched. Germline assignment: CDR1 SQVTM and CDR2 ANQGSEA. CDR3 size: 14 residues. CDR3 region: CSVLTGGSNQPQHF. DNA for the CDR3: TGCAGCGTCCTGACAGGGGGAAGCAATCAGCCCCAGCATTTT.

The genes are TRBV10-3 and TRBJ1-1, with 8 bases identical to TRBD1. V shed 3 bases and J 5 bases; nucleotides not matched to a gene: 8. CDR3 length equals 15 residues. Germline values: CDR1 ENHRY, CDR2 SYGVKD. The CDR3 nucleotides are TGTGCCATCAGTGACCCGACAGGGGCTGGGACTGAAGCTTTCTTT. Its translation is CAISDPTGAGTEAFF.

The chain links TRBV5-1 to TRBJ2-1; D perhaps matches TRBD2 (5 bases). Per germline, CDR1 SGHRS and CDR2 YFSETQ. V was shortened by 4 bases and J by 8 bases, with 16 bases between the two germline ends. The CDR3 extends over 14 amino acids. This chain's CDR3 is CASSVTGPGDEQFF. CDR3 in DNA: TGCGCCAGCAGCGTAACCGGGCCCGGGGATGAGCAGTTCTTC.

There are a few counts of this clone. This CDR3 reads CASSLPPQGSVGELFF. In nucleotides, the CDR3 is TGCGCCAGCAGTCTACCCCCACAGGGGTCGGTCGGGGAGCTGTTTTTT. The V and J genes are TRBV10-1 and TRBJ2-2; TRBD1 matches 7 bases. Germline CDR1 is WNHNN and CDR2 is SYGVQD (reference sequence). Unmatched junction bases numbered 13, after V lost 5 bases and J lost 7 bases. The CDR3 has 16 residues.

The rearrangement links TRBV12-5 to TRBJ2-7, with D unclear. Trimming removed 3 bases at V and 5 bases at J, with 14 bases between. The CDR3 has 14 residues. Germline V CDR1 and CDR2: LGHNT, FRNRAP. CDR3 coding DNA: TGTGCTAGTGGTTTTGGGCCGTTTTACCACGAGCAGTACTTC. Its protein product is CASGFGPFYHEQYF.